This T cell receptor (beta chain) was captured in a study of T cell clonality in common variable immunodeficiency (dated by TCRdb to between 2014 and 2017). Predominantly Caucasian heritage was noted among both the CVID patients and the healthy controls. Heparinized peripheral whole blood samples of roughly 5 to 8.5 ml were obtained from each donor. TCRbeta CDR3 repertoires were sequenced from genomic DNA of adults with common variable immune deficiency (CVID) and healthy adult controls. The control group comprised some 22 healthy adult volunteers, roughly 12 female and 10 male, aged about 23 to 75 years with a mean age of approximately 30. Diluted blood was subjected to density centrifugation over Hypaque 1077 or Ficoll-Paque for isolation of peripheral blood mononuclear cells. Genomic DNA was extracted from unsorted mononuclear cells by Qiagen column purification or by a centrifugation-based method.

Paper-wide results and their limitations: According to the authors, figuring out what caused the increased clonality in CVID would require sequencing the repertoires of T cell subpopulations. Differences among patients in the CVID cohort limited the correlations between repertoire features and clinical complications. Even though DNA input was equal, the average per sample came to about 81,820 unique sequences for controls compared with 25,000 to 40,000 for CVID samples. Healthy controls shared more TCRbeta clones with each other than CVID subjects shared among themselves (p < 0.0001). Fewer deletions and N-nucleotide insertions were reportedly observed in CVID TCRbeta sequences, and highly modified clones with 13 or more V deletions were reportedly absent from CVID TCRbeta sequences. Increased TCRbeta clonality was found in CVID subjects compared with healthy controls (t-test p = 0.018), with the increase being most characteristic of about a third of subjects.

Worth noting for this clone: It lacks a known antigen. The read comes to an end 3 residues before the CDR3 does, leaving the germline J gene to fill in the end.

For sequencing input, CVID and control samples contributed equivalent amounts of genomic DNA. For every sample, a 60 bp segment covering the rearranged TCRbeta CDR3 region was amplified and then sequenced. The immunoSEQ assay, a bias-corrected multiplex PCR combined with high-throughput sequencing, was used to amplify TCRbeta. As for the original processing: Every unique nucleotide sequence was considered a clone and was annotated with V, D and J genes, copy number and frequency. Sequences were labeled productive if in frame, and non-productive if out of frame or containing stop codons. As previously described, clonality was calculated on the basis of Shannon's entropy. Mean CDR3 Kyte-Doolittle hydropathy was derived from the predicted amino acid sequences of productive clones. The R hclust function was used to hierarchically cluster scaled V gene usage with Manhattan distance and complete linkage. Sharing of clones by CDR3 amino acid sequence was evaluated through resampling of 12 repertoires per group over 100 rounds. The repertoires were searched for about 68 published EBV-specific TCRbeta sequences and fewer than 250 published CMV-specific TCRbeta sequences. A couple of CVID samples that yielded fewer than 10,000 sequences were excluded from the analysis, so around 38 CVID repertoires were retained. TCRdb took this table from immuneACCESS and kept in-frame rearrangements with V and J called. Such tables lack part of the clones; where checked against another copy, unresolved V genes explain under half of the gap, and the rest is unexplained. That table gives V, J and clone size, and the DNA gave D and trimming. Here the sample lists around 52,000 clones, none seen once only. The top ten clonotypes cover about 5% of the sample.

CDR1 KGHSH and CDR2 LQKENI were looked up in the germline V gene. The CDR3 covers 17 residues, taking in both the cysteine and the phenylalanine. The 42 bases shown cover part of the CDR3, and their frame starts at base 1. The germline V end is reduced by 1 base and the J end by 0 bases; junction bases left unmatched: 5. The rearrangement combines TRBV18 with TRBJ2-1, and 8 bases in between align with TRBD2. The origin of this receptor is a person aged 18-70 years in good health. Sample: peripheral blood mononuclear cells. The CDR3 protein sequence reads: CASSPQSAGASYNEQFF. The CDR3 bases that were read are TGTGCCAGCTCACCACAGTCAGCGGGAGCCTCCTACAATGAG.